This T cell receptor (beta chain) came from a study of patients and donors after allogeneic stem cell transplantation. The sample holds one count of this clonotype. Each CDR3 protein is one row after TCRdb ran MiXCR on the RT-PCR reads. Of some 90,000 distinct CDR3 sequences listed, around 46% are singletons. This sequence originates from a human donor who was either an allogeneic HSCT recipient or a stem cell or donor lymphocyte infusion donor (not recorded which). It is not recorded whose cells these are; they may come from a transplant donor. The sequenced material came from blood, either unsorted or a sorted T cell fraction (not recorded which).

DNA of the CDR3: TGTGCCAGCAGCTTAGGCGGTTTCAGCAATCAGCCCCAGCATTTT. As protein: CASSLGGFSNQPQHF. The chain is built from TRBV7-2 and TRBJ1-5; D remains unclear. Trimming pared 1 base from V and 1 base from J, leaving 8 bases between. Germline loops: CDR1 SGHTA, CDR2 FQGNSA. This CDR3 has 15 residues. The full variable domain, in which reference TRBV7-2 and TRBJ1-5 provide the parts outside the CDR3, is GAGVSQSPSNKVTEKGKDVELRCDPISGHTALYWYRQSLGQGLEFLIYFQGNSAPDKSGLPSDRFSAERTGGSVSTLTIQRTQQEDSAVYLCASSLGGFSNQPQHFGDGTRLSIL.